This paragraph covers one T cell receptor beta chain sequence. This sample stems from a study of blood T cell repertoires in COVID-19. Profiled with immunoSEQ multiplex PCR; TCRdb holds only in-frame clones, not every one. The sample contains 150,000 or so clones, about 79% of which appear only once. Germline V CDR1 and CDR2: LNHDA, SQIVND (reference sequence). This CDR3 spans 14 amino acids. Trimming took 3 bases from V and 8 from J, leaving 13 bases between them. The sample was peripheral blood. This chain joins TRBV19 and TRBJ1-4, with D perhaps TRBD1 (6 bases). The sequence was obtained from a woman aged 80 or over with acute or convalescent COVID-19. DNA for the CDR3: TGTGCCAGTAGTATGGGAGGGGGAGGCGAAAAACTGTTTTTT. Amino acid sequence: CASSMGGGGEKLFF.